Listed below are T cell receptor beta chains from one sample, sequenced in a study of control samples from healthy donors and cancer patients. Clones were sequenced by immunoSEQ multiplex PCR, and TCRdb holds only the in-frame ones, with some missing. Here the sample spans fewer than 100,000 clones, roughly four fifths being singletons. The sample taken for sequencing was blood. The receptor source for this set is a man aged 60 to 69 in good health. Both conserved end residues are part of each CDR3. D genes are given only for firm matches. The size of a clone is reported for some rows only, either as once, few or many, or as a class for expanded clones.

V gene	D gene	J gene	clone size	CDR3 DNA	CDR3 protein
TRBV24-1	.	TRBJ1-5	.	TGTGCCACCAGTGGGGGGGTCGGTCAGCCCCAGCATTTT	CATSGGVGQPQHF
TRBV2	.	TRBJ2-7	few	TGTGCCAGCGCTAAGACTAGAGGGGGCGAGCAGTACTTC	CASAKTRGGEQYF
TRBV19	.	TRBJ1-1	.	TGTGCCAGTAGTATTCTAACCAACACTGAAGCTTTCTTT	CASSILTNTEAFF
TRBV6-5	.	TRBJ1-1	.	TGTGCCAGCAGTTTATCAGGGGAGAACACTGAAGCTTTCTTT	CASSLSGENTEAFF
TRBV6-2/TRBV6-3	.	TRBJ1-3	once	TGTGCCAGCAGCCTAGGGGGGGGAGGGAAGACTGGAAACACCATATATTTT	CASSLGGGGKTGNTIYF
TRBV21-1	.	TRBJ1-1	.	TGTGCCAGCAGCCCCCGACAGGGGTGGACTGAAGCTTTCTTT	CASSPRQGWTEAFF
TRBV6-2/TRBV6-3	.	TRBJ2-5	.	TGTGCCAGCAGCTCCCACGGGCGGGTGGAGACCCAGTACTTC	CASSSHGRVETQYF
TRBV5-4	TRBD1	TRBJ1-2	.	TGTGCCAGCAGCTGGGACAGGGGGTTTGGCTACACCTTC	CASSWDRGFGYTF
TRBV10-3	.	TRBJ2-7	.	TGTGCCATCAGTGGACCCGCGGTCGAGCAGTACTTC	CAISGPAVEQYF
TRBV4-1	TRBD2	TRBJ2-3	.	TGCGCCAGCAGCCATCTAGCGGGGGGGCCTAAAATGACAGATACGCAGTATTTT	CASSHLAGGPKMTDTQYF
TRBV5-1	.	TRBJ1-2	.	TGCGCCAGCAGCTTGCGGTCAGGGTCCTATGGCTACACCTTC	CASSLRSGSYGYTF
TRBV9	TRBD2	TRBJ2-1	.	TGTGCCAGCAGCCCAGTGGGACTAGCGGGGTCCTCCTACAATGAGCAGTTCTTC	CASSPVGLAGSSYNEQFF
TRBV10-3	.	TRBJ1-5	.	TGTGCCATCAGTGAGAGAACAGGGAGTCAGCCCCAGCATTTT	CAISERTGSQPQHF
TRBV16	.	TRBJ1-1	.	TGTGCCAGCAGCCAATCTGGGGGCAGAGGAGCTTTCTTT	CASSQSGGRGAFF
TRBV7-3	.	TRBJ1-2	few	TGTGCCAGCAGCCGAGGGCAGGGCGACGGCTACACCTTC	CASSRGQGDGYTF
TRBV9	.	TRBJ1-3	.	TGTGCCAGCAGCCTGAGTTCTGGAAACACCATATATTTT	CASSLSSGNTIYF
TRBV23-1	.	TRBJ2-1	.	TGCGCCAGCAGTCAAGGGGGACCGGGACTGGTACGTTCGTGGGAGCAGTTCTTC	CASSQGGPGLVRSWEQFF
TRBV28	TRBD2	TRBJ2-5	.	TGTGCCAGCAGTTGGACCTCTCTAGCGGGAGGGCAAGAGACCCAGTACTTC	CASSWTSLAGGQETQYF
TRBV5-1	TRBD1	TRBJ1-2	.	TGCGCCAGCAGCCCCTGGGACAGTAATGGCTACACCTTC	CASSPWDSNGYTF
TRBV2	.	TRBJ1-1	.	TGTGCCAGCAGGGCGGGCCTGTGGAACACTGAAGCTTTCTTT	CASRAGLWNTEAFF
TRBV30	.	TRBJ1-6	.	TGTGCCTGGAGGGGTGACCGGCCTAATTCACCCCTCCACTTT	CAWRGDRPNSPLHF
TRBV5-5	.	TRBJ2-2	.	TGTGCCAGCAGCTGGGGGACAACTACGAACACCGGGGAGCTGTTTTTT	CASSWGTTTNTGELFF
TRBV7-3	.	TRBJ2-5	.	TGTGCCAGCAGCAAAGGGACCCAAGAGACCCAGTACTTC	CASSKGTQETQYF
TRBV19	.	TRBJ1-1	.	TGTGCCAGTAGTCAGGGGCCGTGGAACACTGAAGCTTTCTTT	CASSQGPWNTEAFF
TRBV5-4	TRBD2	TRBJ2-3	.	TGTGCCAGCAGCTTGGGGACTAGCGGGGGCCTTAGCACAGATACGCAGTATTTT	CASSLGTSGGLSTDTQYF
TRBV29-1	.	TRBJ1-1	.	TGCAGCGACGGTGACATCATGAACACTGAAGCTTTCTTT	CSDGDIMNTEAFF
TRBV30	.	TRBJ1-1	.	TGTGCCTGGACCCTGGTTGTAGGAGCTTTCTTT	CAWTLVVGAFF
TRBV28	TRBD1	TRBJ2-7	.	TGTGCCAGCAGTTCCCCGATCCTGAGACAGGGGGGCTACGAGCAGTACTTC	CASSSPILRQGGYEQYF
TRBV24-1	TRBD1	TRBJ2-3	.	TGTGCCACCAGTGGGGACAGGGGCCGTGTCGCAGATACGCAGTATTTT	CATSGDRGRVADTQYF
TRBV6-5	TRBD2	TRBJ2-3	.	TGTGCCAGCAGATACACGGGGGGGGCAGATACGCAGTATTTT	CASRYTGGADTQYF
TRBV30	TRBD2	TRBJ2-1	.	TGTGCCTGGAGTGTATCTGCGGGGGTAGAGCAGTTCTTC	CAWSVSAGVEQFF
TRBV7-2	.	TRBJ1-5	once	TGTGCCAGCAGCTTAGGAGGGTTCAATCAGCCCCAGCATTTT	CASSLGGFNQPQHF
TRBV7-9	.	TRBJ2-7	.	TGTGCCAGCAGCCCTACCCTAGGGGAGCAGTACTTC	CASSPTLGEQYF
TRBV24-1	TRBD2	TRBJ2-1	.	TGTGCCACCAGTGAGTCTAGCGGGGGGTTATACAATGAGCAGTTCTTC	CATSESSGGLYNEQFF
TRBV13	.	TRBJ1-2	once	TGTGCCAGCAGCATCGAGGACTATGGCTACACCTTC	CASSIEDYGYTF
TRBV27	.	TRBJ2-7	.	TGTGCCAGCAGTTTAGCAACAGGGTACGCCGAGCAGTACTTC	CASSLATGYAEQYF
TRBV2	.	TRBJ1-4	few	TGTGCCAGCAGGAAGACACTGCTGGCTAATGAAAAACTGTTTTTT	CASRKTLLANEKLFF
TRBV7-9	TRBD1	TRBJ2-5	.	TGTGCCAGCAGCCTGGACAGGTTGGAGACCCAGTACTTC	CASSLDRLETQYF
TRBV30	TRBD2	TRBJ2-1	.	TGTGCCTGGAGGGTGACTAGCGGGGGGTTCCGGCAGTTCTTC	CAWRVTSGGFRQFF
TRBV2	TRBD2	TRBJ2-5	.	TGTGCCAGCAGGGTCGGACTAGCGGGGCAAGAGACCCAGTACTTC	CASRVGLAGQETQYF
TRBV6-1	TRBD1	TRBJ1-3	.	TGTGCCAGCAGTGAGGGGACAGGGGCTGGAAACACCATATATTTT	CASSEGTGAGNTIYF
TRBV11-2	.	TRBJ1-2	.	TGTGCCAGCAGCCGCCGCGGGGGAGGCTATGGCTACACCTTC	CASSRRGGGYGYTF
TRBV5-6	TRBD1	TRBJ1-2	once	TGTGCCAGCGGCGGACAGGGGGCAAATGGCTACACCTTC	CASGGQGANGYTF
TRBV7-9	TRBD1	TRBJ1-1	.	TGTGCCAGCAGCTGGGTAGGGGACAGTGAAGCTTTCTTT	CASSWVGDSEAFF
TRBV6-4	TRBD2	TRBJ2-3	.	TGTGCCAGCAGTGACTTTGGCGGGGGAACCACAGATACGCAGTATTTT	CASSDFGGGTTDTQYF
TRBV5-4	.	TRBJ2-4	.	TGTGCCAGCAGCAAGGAAGTTGCCAAAAACATTCAGTACTTC	CASSKEVAKNIQYF
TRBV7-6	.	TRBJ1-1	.	TGTGCCAGCAGCCACCACATGAACACTGAAGCTTTCTTT	CASSHHMNTEAFF
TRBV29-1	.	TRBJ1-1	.	TGCAGCGTTGTGAGACAGTTGAACACTGAAGCTTTCTTT	CSVVRQLNTEAFF
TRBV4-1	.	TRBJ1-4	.	TGCGCCAGCAGCCATTTCGACAGAGCCAAGGCGAATGAAAAACTGTTTTTT	CASSHFDRAKANEKLFF
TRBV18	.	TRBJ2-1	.	TGTGCCAGCTCACCCGACCGGGGATCATACAATGAGCAGTTCTTC	CASSPDRGSYNEQFF
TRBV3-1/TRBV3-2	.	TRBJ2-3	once	TGTGCCAGCAGCCAAGATTTGTCAGCCGACTTTGCAGATACGCAGTATTTT	CASSQDLSADFADTQYF
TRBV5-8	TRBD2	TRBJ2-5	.	TGTGCCAGCAGTCCCGGGACTACCAAAGAGACCCAGTACTTC	CASSPGTTKETQYF
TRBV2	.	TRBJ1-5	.	TGTGCCAGCAGAGGCCAGGACGCTTCCAATCAGCCCCAGCATTTT	CASRGQDASNQPQHF
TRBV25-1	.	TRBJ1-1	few	TGTGCCAGCAGTGAAGGGGGGGGTGATACAGCTTTCTTT	CASSEGGGDTAFF
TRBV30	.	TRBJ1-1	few	TGTGCCTGGGGCCTCTTTTCAGGCACTGAAGCTTTCTTT	CAWGLFSGTEAFF